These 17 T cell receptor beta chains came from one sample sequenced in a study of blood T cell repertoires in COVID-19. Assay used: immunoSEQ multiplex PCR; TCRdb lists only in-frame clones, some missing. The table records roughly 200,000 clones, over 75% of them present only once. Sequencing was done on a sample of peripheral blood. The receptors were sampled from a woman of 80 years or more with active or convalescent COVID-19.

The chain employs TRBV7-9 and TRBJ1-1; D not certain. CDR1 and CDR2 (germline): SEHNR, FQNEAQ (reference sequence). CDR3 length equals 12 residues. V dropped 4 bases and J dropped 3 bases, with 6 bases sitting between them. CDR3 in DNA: TGTGCCAGCAGCTCCCTTTACACTGAAGCTTTCTTT. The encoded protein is CASSSLYTEAFF.

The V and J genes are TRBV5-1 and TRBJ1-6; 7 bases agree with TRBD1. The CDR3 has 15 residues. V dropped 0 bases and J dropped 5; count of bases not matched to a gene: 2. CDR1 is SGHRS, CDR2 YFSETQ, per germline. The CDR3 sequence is CASSLETGNNSPLHF. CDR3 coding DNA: TGCGCCAGCAGCTTGGAGACAGGGAATAATTCACCCCTCCACTTT.

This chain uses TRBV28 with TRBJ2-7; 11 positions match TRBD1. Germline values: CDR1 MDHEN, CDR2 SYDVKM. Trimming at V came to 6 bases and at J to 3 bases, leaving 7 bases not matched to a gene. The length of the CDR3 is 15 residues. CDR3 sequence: CASRVGTGGIYEQYF. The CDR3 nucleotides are TGTGCCAGCAGGGTGGGGACAGGGGGTATCTACGAGCAGTACTTC.

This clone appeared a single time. The chain's CDR3 is CASSPSGGPTDTQYF. CDR3 DNA sequence: TGCGCCAGCAGCCCTAGCGGGGGGCCCACAGATACGCAGTATTTT. The V call is TRBV5-1, the J call TRBJ2-3, with 11 bases fitting TRBD2. Unmatched junction bases numbered 3, after V lost 4 bases and J lost 2 bases. From germline, CDR1 is SGHRS and CDR2 YFSETQ. There are 15 residues in the CDR3.

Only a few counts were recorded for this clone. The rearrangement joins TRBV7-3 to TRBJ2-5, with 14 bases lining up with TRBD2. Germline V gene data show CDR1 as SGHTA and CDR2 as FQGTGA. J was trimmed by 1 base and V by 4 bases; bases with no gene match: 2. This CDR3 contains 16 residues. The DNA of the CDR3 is TGTGCCAGCAGCTCGGGACTAGCGGGGGTCCAAGAGACCCAGTACTTC. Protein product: CASSSGLAGVQETQYF.

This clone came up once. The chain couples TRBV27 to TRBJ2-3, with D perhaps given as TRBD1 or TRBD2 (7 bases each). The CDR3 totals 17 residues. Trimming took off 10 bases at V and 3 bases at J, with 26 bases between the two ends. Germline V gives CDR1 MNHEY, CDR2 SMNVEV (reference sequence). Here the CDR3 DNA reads TGTGCCACCAGGGGGGGGACACAAAACCCCTTTACAGATACGCAGTATTTT. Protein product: CATRGGTQNPFTDTQYF.

CDR3 sequence reads: CSVVSGGGTNEQFF. CDR3 DNA sequence: TGCAGCGTTGTTTCTGGGGGGGGGACCAATGAGCAGTTCTTC. V usage is TRBV29-1 and J usage is TRBJ2-1, with 7 nucleotides matching TRBD2. The junction had 9 bases not matched to a gene; V was cut back by 4 bases and J by 6 bases. The germline V gene encodes CDR1 SQVTM and CDR2 ANQGSEA. The CDR3 is 14 residues long.

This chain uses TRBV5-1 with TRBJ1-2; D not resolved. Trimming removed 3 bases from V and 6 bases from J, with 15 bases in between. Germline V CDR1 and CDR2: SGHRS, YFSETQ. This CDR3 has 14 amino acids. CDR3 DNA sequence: TGCGCCAGCAGCTCATCCACCGGGGTGGATGGCTACACCTTC. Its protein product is CASSSSTGVDGYTF.

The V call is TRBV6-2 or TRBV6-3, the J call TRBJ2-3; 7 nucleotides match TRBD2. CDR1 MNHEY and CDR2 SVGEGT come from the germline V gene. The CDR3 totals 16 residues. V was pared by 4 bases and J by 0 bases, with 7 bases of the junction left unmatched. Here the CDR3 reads CASSLAGVVSTDTQYF. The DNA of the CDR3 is TGTGCCAGCAGTTTGGCGGGGGTAGTGAGCACAGATACGCAGTATTTT.

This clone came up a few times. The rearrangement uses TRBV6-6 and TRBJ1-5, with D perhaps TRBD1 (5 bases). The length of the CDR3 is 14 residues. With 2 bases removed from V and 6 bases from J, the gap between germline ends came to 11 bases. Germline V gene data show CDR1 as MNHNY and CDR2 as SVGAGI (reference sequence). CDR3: CASSYGGEGQPQHF. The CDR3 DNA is TGTGCCAGCAGTTACGGGGGGGAAGGTCAGCCCCAGCATTTT.

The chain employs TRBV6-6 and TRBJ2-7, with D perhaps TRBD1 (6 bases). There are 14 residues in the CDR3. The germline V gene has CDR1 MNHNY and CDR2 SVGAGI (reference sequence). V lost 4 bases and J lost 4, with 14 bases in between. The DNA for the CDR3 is TGTGCCAGCAGTTTGAGTACAGGGAATTACGAGCAGTACTTC. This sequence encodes CASSLSTGNYEQYF.

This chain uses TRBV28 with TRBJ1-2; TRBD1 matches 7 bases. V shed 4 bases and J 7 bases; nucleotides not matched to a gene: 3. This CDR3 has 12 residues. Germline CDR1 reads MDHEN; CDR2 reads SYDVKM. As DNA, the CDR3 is TGTGCCAGCAGTTATAGGGGGCTTGGCTACACCTTC. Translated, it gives CASSYRGLGYTF.

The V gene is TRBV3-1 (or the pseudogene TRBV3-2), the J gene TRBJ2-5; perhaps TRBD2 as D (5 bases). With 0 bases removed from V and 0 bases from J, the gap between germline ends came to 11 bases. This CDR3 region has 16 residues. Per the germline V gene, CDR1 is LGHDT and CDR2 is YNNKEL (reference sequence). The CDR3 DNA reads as TGTGCCAGCAGCCAAGATTCTACAGCGGACCAAGAGACCCAGTACTTC. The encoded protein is CASSQDSTADQETQYF.

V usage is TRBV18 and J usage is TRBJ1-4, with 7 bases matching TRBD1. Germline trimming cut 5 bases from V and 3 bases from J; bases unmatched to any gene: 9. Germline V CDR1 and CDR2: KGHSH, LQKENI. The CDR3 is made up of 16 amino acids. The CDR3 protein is CASSSTYRGANEKLFF. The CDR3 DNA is TGTGCCAGCTCATCAACATACAGGGGAGCTAATGAAAAACTGTTTTTT. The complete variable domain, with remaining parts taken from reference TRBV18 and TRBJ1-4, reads NAGVMQNPRHLVRRRGQEARLRCSPMKGHSHVYWYRQLPEEGLKFMVYLQKENIIDESGMPKERFSAEFPKEGPSILRIQQVVRGDSAAYFCASSSTYRGANEKLFFGSGTQLSVL.

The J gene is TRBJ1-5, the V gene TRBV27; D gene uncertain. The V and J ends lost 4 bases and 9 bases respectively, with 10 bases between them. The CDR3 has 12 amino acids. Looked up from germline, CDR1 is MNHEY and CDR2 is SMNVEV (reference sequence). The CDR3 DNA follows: TGTGCCAGCAGTTCCCCTCCGGGGCCCCAGCATTTT. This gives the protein CASSSPPGPQHF.

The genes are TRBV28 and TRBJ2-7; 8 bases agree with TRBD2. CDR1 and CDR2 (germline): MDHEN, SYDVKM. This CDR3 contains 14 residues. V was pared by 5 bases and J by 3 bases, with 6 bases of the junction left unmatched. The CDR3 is CASSGAGGSYEQYF. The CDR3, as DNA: TGTGCCAGCAGTGGGGCGGGGGGCAGCTACGAGCAGTACTTC.

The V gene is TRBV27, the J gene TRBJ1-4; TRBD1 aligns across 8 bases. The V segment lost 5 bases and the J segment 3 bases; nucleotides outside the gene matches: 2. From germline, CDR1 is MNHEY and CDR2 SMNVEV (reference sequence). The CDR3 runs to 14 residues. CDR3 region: CASSPQGANEKLFF. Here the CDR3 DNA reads TGTGCCAGCAGTCCACAGGGGGCTAATGAAAAACTGTTTTTT.